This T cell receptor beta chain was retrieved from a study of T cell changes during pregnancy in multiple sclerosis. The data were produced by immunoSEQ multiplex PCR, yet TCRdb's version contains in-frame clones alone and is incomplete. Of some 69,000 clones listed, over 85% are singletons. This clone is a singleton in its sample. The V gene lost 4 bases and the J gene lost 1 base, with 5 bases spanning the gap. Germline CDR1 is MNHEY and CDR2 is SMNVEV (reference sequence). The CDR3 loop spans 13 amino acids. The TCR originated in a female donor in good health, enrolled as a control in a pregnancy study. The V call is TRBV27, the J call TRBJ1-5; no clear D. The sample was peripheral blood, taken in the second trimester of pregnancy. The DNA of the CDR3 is TGTGCCAGCAGTTCCCAAAGCAATCAGCCCCAGCATTTT. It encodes CASSSQSNQPQHF.